This TCR beta chain was observed in a study of T cell responses to AZD1222 COVID-19 vaccine (dated by TCRdb to about 2021). Broadly, across the study: A total of over 230 trial participants underwent TCR sequencing, of whom more than 200 had received two doses of AZD1222 and around 25 had received two doses of the MenACWY control vaccine. Trial participants were enrolled by age into subgroups of 18-55, 56-69 and 70-plus years, and roughly 160, 29 and 62 TCR-sequenced participants, respectively, were included in these subgroups.

The sample's time point label is to be understood as: about 28 days (+/-7) after the second vaccine dose. AZD1222 recipients whose second dose came at about 4 weeks and those whose second dose came at about 12 weeks were combined into one group, since spike-specific TCR depth and breadth did not differ between the two schedules. Samples from vaccinated people were obtained from the UK trials COV001 and COV002, which included a single-blind randomized controlled phase 2/3 trial of AZD1222 (ChAdOx1 nCoV-19) in healthy adults. Trial participant PBMC samples were collected at day 0 and day 28 after the second dose for TCRbeta chain sequencing. The CDR3 regions of human TCRbeta chains were analyzed by immunosequencing. The authors' analysis ran thus. Repertoire TCRs were matched against a reference library of SARS-CoV-2-specific TCRs generated with the MIRA antigen-specificity platform. Breadth was defined as the fraction of unique TCRs that were SARS-CoV-2-associated, and depth was defined as the fraction of total T cells that were SARS-CoV-2-associated. Using the MIRA data, each spike-specific TCR was mapped to the spike region that the TCR reacts to and placed in a CD4 or CD8 class. Log10-transformed breadth and depth values were compared by one-way ANOVA with Sidak's multiple comparisons tests. Not all clones reach the TCRdb copy of this immuneACCESS table, which keeps in-frame sequences only. Checked studies attribute under half of the gap to unresolved V genes and leave the rest unexplained. V, J and clone size are taken as reported in that table, and D and trimming were inferred from the DNA itself. The sample profile shows 65,000 to 70,000 clones; approximately 87% of them were found once. Around a quarter of the sample is held by the ten biggest clonotypes.

Concerning this clone itself: Its antigen remains undetermined. No clone much larger than this one lies a single base away; base qualities are absent.

Study-level results and caveats: The vaccine-associated CD4 TCRs covered the entire spike protein, and the dominant responses fell in regions 160-218 and 743-854. Participants were mostly white British and included more females than males, and it was suggested by the authors that clonal diversity may have been underestimated. Because no samples from the day 14 peak response were available, repertoires could be characterized only after the peak T cell response. A significant rise in spike-specific TCR breadth and depth was observed after two AZD1222 doses relative to day 0 and relative to MenACWY recipients. Conclusions about previously exposed vaccinees are limited, since just a handful of AZD1222 recipients were seropositive for SARS-CoV-2 at baseline. The 56-69-year group was small, and its depth increase did not reach significance, likely because of low power. Nearly half of unique spike-specific TCRs reportedly recognized epitopes outside regions mutated in the B.1.351 and B.1.1.7 variants.

The CDR3 goes from the cysteine to the phenylalanine over 13 residues. The sequence is cut down to CDR3 DNA, 39 bases in frame from base 1. V drops 10 bases and J drops 5 bases, leaving 12 bases in between. From the germline V gene, CDR1 is MRHNA and CDR2 is SNTAGT. This sequence was found in an adult who received the AZD1222 COVID-19 vaccine. The V gene is TRBV6-4 and the J gene is TRBJ1-6; perhaps TRBD1 is the D gene, with 6 bases matching. The specimen was peripheral blood, collected 28 days after the second AZD1222 dose. The CDR3 region reads CANTPGDNSPLHF. The DNA reads as follows: TGTGCCAACACACCAGGGGATAATTCACCCCTCCACTTT.